This T cell receptor (beta chain) originates from a study of neurological immune-mediated disorders. Overall study context: About 90% of the roughly 35 multiple sclerosis patients had relapsing-remitting disease; 3 had secondary progressive.

This clonotype has a handful of counts. Its antigen is not identified. The length of the CDR3 is 18 residues. Germline CDR1 and CDR2: SGHVS and FQNEAQ. V shed 3 bases, J shed 1 base, and the junction held 12 bases outside the gene matches. A 10-nucleotide random UMI tagged transcripts in template-switch 5'RACE cDNA synthesis. MiXCR, run by TCRdb on the 5' RACE reads, gives a single entry per CDR3 protein. The table records some 76,000 distinct CDR3 sequences, 2.5% to 4% of them present only once. Points from the study as a whole: No sharing of CDR3 amino acid sequences was observed among expanded clones across subjects, suggesting private repertoires in all groups. The greatest TCR clonal expansion occurred in HTLV-1-associated myelopathy and the least in multiple sclerosis, which fell below healthy controls.

The receptor comes from a woman between 50 and 59 years old with multiple sclerosis. The genes are TRBV7-8 and TRBJ1-1, with TRBD1 matching 9 bases. The sequenced sample consisted of PBMCs. In nucleotides, the CDR3 is TGTGCCAGCAGCTTCGGGACAGGGAATCCGAAGAGGAACACTGAAGCTTTCTTT. Encoded protein: CASSFGTGNPKRNTEAFF.